The rows below give T cell receptor beta chains drawn from one sample of a study of shared clonotypes between healthy human individuals. Assay used: immunoSEQ multiplex PCR; TCRdb lists only in-frame clones, some missing. The sample lists just under 350,000 clones, around 70% occurring once. The sequenced sample consisted of memory CD4+ T cells sorted from blood. The origin of the receptors is a man aged 25-40 years in good health. Each CDR3 is given with its conserved first and last residue. D genes are given only for firm matches. Where a row states a size, it is once, few, many or the class of an expanded clone; other rows omit it.

clone_size: .; j_call: TRBJ2-2; v_call: TRBV19; d_call: .; cdr3_aa: CASSMASGTGELFF; cdr3_nt: TGTGCCAGTAGTATGGCCTCGGGCACCGGGGAGCTGTTTTTT
clone_size: .; j_call: TRBJ2-3; v_call: TRBV6-6; d_call: TRBD1; cdr3_aa: CASTTGTGNTDTQYF; cdr3_nt: TGTGCCAGCACAACCGGGACAGGGAATACAGATACGCAGTATTTT
clone_size: few; j_call: TRBJ2-5; v_call: TRBV7-2; d_call: TRBD2; cdr3_aa: CASSLGGRASGRKTQYF; cdr3_nt: TGTGCCAGCAGCTTAGGGGGTCGGGCTAGCGGGAGAAAGACCCAGTACTTC
clone_size: .; j_call: TRBJ2-2; v_call: TRBV6-5; d_call: .; cdr3_aa: CASSYFSRNTGELFF; cdr3_nt: TGTGCCAGCAGTTACTTCTCGCGGAACACCGGGGAGCTGTTTTTT
clone_size: .; j_call: TRBJ2-1; v_call: TRBV5-4; d_call: TRBD2; cdr3_aa: CASSFGGGHDEQFF; cdr3_nt: TGTGCCAGCAGTTTCGGGGGGGGGCACGATGAGCAGTTCTTC
clone_size: once; j_call: TRBJ2-7; v_call: TRBV7-2; d_call: TRBD1; cdr3_aa: CASSLMGGQGARYEQYF; cdr3_nt: TGTGCCAGCAGCTTAATGGGGGGACAGGGGGCGAGGTACGAGCAGTACTTC
clone_size: .; j_call: TRBJ2-7; v_call: TRBV2; d_call: TRBD2; cdr3_aa: CASSEGGRARGEQYF; cdr3_nt: TGTGCCAGCAGTGAAGGCGGGAGGGCCCGGGGCGAGCAGTACTTC
clone_size: .; j_call: TRBJ1-2; v_call: TRBV19; d_call: TRBD1; cdr3_aa: CASTATGGADGYTF; cdr3_nt: TGTGCCAGTACCGCGACAGGGGGCGCGGATGGCTACACCTTC
clone_size: .; j_call: TRBJ2-1; v_call: TRBV19; d_call: .; cdr3_aa: CASSKARAGDNEQFF; cdr3_nt: TGTGCCAGTAGCAAGGCCAGGGCTGGCGACAATGAGCAGTTCTTC
clone_size: .; j_call: TRBJ1-2; v_call: TRBV28; d_call: .; cdr3_aa: CASSNRSGYTF; cdr3_nt: TGTGCCAGCAGTAACAGGAGTGGCTACACCTTC
clone_size: .; j_call: TRBJ2-7; v_call: TRBV30; d_call: .; cdr3_aa: CAWDRDSYEQYF; cdr3_nt: TGTGCCTGGGACAGAGATTCCTACGAGCAGTACTTC
clone_size: .; j_call: TRBJ2-7; v_call: TRBV6-5; d_call: .; cdr3_aa: CASEKGGNSYEQYF; cdr3_nt: TGTGCCAGCGAGAAGGGAGGAAACTCCTACGAGCAGTACTTC
clone_size: .; j_call: TRBJ1-3; v_call: TRBV9; d_call: .; cdr3_aa: CASQDRYPGNTIYF; cdr3_nt: TGTGCCAGCCAAGACAGGTACCCTGGAAACACCATATATTTT
clone_size: .; j_call: TRBJ1-5; v_call: TRBV28; d_call: .; cdr3_aa: CASSSLGWVDNQPQHF; cdr3_nt: TGTGCCAGCAGTTCGCTCGGATGGGTGGACAATCAGCCCCAGCATTTT
clone_size: .; j_call: TRBJ1-5; v_call: TRBV6-1; d_call: .; cdr3_aa: CASSVLGSQPQHF; cdr3_nt: TGTGCCAGCAGCGTCTTGGGCTCTCAGCCCCAGCATTTT
clone_size: .; j_call: TRBJ2-7; v_call: TRBV7-9; d_call: TRBD2; cdr3_aa: CASSLGELGLAGEAYF; cdr3_nt: TGTGCCAGCAGCTTAGGGGAATTGGGACTAGCGGGAGAGGCGTACTTC
clone_size: .; j_call: TRBJ2-7; v_call: TRBV5-4; d_call: .; cdr3_aa: CASSTSTAYSYEQYF; cdr3_nt: TGTGCCAGCAGCACATCGACAGCCTACTCCTACGAGCAGTACTTC
clone_size: .; j_call: TRBJ2-5; v_call: TRBV7-8; d_call: .; cdr3_aa: CASSFRAGEETQYF; cdr3_nt: TGTGCCAGCAGCTTCCGGGCCGGAGAAGAGACCCAGTACTTC